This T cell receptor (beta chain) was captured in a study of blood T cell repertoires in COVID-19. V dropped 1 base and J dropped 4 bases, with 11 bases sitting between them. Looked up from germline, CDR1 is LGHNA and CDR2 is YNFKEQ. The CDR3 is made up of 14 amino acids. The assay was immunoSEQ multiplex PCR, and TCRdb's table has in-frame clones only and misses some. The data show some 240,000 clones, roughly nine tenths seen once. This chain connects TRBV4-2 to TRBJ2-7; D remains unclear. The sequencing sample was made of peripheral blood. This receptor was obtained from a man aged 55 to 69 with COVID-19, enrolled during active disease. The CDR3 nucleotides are TGTGCCAGCAGCCAAGCTTGGCAGAAGTACGAGCAGTACTTC. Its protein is CASSQAWQKYEQYF.